The 10 T cell receptor beta chains reported below all come from one sample, sequenced in a study of control samples from healthy donors and cancer patients. Profiled with immunoSEQ multiplex PCR; TCRdb holds only in-frame clones, not every one. This sample carries 150,000 or so clones, around 88% of them seen once, and the ten largest clones take 4.5% to 6%. The sample consisted of blood. The receptors originated from a woman aged 30 to 39 in good health.

V and J are TRBV4-1 and TRBJ2-1; D may correspond to TRBD1 or TRBD2 (6 bases each). Germline CDR1 MGHRA, CDR2 YSYEKL. Trimming removed 0 bases from V and 7 bases from J, with 22 bases in between. The CDR3 loop spans 18 amino acids. This chain's CDR3 is CASSQERSLARGGNEQFF. CDR3 sequence (DNA): TGCGCCAGCAGCCAAGAACGAAGTCTAGCGAGAGGGGGGAATGAGCAGTTCTTC.

This clone has just a few counts. The V call is TRBV19, the J call TRBJ2-2; TRBD2 is a possible D gene (6 bases). The germline V gene encodes CDR1 LNHDA and CDR2 SQIVND (reference sequence). This CDR3 spans 15 amino acids. Trimming removed 1 base at V and 6 bases at J, with 12 bases between. CDR3 nucleotide sequence: TGTGCCAGTAGTATAGTCGGGGGTAGGGCCGGGGAGCTGTTTTTT. Amino acids: CASSIVGGRAGELFF.

This chain uses TRBV6-5 with TRBJ1-1, with D unresolved. Trimming removed 5 bases at V and 9 bases at J, with 7 bases between. The CDR3 length is 10 residues. CDR1 MNHEY and CDR2 SVGAGI come from the germline V gene. Here the CDR3 reads CASSIDKAFF. CDR3 nucleotides: TGTGCCAGCAGTATCGACAAAGCTTTCTTT.

V is TRBV19 and J is TRBJ1-4, with a possible D match to TRBD1 (5 bases). This CDR3 is built from 14 residues. Per germline, CDR1 LNHDA and CDR2 SQIVND (reference sequence). V was clipped by 5 bases and J by 7 bases, with 14 bases between them. The CDR3 is CASSQAGIGEKLFF. The DNA for the CDR3 is TGTGCCAGTAGTCAAGCAGGGATTGGTGAAAAACTGTTTTTT. Together with reference TRBV19 and TRBJ1-4, the CDR3 gives the full variable domain: DGGITQSPKYLFRKEGQNVTLSCEQNLNHDAMYWYRQDPGQGLRLIYYSQIVNDFQKGDIAEGYSVSREKKESFPLTVTSAQKNPTAFYLCASSQAGIGEKLFFGSGTQLSVL.

On this clone itself: Relative to the germline gene, one junction end is altered; a read error may explain this. This chain connects TRBV5-5 to TRBJ1-1; D is ambiguous. The CDR3 has 14 amino acids. Germline V gives CDR1 SGHKS, CDR2 YYEKEE (reference sequence). CDR3 DNA: TGTGCCAGCACCTTGGGAGGTGTGAACACTGAAGCTTTCTTT. This translates into CASTLGGVNTEAFF.

This chain links TRBV28 with TRBJ2-7; TRBD1 agrees at 7 bases. The CDR3 totals 15 residues. CDR1 is MDHEN and CDR2 is SYDVKM in the germline V gene. J was trimmed by 1 base and V by 7 bases; bases with no gene match: 10. CDR3 DNA sequence: TGTGCCAGCATTTCCCCGACAGGGAAATCCTACGAGCAGTACTTC. Translated, it gives CASISPTGKSYEQYF.

Here the CDR3 reads CASSLVLNTEAFF. DNA of the CDR3: TGTGCCAGCAGTTTAGTTCTTAACACTGAAGCTTTCTTT. The chain uses TRBV28 and TRBJ1-1; D remains ambiguous. Germline-derived CDR1 and CDR2 are MDHEN and SYDVKM. The CDR3 spans 13 residues. The V gene lost 2 bases and the J gene lost 2 bases, with 6 bases spanning the gap.

The gene calls are TRBV6-6 and TRBJ1-5; no definite D call. V shed 2 bases and J shed 1 base, with 9 bases lying between them. The CDR3 is made up of 15 amino acids. CDR1 and CDR2 from the germline V gene are MNHNY and SVGAGI (reference sequence). CDR3 amino acids: CASSYGEGSNQPQHF. CDR3 DNA: TGTGCCAGCAGTTACGGGGAAGGGAGCAATCAGCCCCAGCATTTT.

V is TRBV7-9 and J is TRBJ2-1, with unresolved D. CDR1 and CDR2 from the germline V gene are SEHNR and FQNEAQ (reference sequence). CDR3 length: 12 residues. The germline V and J ends were trimmed by 5 bases and 7 bases, with 9 bases remaining between them. CDR3 in amino acids: CASSLSMNEQFF. The CDR3 nucleotides read TGTGCCAGCAGCCTGAGCATGAATGAGCAGTTCTTC.

The rearrangement links TRBV2 to TRBJ2-6; no definite D call. Germline V gene sequence: CDR1 SNHLY, CDR2 FYNNEI. V lost 5 bases and J lost 0, with 11 bases in between. The CDR3 has 16 residues. This CDR3 is CASSRTRLSGANVLTF. The CDR3 nucleotides are TGTGCCAGCAGTAGAACCAGACTCTCTGGGGCCAACGTCCTGACTTTC.